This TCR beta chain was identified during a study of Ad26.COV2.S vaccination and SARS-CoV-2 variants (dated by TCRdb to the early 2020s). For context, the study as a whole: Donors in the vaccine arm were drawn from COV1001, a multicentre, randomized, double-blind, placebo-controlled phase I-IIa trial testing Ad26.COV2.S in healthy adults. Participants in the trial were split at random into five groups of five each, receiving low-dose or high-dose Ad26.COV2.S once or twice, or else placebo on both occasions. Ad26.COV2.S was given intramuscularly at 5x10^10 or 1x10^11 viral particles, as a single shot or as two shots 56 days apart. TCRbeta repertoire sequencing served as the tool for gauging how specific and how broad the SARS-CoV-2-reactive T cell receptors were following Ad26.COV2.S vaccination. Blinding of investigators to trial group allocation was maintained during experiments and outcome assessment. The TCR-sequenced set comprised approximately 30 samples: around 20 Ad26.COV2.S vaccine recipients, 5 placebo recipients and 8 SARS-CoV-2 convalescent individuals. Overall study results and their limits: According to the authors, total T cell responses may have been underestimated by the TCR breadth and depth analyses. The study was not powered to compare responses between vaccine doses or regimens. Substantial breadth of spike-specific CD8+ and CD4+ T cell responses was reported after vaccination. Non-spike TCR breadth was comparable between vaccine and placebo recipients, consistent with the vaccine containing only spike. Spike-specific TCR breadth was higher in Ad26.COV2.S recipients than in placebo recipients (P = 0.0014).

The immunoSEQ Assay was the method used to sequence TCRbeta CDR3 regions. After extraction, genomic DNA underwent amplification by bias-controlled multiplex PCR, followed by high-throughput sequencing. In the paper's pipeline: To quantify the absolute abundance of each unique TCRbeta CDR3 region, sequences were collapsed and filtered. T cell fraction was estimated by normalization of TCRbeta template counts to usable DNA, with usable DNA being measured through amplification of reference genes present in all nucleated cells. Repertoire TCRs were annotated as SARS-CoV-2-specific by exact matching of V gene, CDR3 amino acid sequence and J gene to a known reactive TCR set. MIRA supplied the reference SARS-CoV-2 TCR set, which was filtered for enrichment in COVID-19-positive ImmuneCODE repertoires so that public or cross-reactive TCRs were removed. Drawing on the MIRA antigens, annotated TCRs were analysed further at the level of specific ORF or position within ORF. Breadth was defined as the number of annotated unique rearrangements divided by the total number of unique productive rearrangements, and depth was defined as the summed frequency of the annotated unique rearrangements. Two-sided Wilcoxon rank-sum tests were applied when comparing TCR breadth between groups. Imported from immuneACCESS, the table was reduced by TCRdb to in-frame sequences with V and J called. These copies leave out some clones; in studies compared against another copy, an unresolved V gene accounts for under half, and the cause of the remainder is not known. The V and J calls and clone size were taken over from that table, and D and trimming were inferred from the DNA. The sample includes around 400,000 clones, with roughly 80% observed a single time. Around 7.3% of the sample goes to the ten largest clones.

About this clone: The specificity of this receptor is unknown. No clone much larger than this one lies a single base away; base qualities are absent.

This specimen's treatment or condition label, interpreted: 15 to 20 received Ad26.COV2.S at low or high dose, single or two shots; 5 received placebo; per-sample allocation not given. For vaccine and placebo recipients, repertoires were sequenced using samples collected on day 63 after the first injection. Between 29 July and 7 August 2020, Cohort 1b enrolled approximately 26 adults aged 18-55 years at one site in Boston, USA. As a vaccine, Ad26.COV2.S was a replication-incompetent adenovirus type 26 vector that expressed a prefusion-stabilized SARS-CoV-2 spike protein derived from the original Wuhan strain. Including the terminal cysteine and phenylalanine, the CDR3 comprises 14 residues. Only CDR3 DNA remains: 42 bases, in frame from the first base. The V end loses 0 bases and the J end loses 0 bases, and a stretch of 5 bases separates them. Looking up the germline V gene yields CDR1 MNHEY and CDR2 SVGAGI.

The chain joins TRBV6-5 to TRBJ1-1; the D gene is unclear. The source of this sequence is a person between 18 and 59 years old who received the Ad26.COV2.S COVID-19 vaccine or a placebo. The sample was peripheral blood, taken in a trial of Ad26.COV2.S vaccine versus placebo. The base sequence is TGTGCCAGCAGTTACTCGACGATGAACACTGAAGCTTTCTTT. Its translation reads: CASSYSTMNTEAFF.